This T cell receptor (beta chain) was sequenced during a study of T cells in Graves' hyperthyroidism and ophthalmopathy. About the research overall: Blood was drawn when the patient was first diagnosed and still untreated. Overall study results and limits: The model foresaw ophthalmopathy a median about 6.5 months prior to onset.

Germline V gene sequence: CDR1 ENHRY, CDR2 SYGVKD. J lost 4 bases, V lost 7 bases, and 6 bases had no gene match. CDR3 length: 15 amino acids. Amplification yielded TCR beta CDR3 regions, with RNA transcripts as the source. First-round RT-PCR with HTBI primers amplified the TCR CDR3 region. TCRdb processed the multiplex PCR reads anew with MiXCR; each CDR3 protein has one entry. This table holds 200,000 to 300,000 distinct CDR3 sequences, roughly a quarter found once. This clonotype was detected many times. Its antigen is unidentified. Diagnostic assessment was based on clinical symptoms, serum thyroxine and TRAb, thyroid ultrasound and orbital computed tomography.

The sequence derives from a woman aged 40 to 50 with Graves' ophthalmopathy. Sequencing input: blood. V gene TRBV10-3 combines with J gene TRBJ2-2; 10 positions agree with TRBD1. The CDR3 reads CAIKQTGGVTGELFF. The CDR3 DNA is TGTGCCATCAAACAGACAGGGGGCGTCACCGGGGAGCTGTTTTTT.